The rows below give T cell receptor beta chains drawn from one sample of a study of blood T cell repertoires in COVID-19. Clones were sequenced by immunoSEQ multiplex PCR, and TCRdb holds only the in-frame ones, with some missing. Among approximately 150,000 clones, around 87% were seen once, and the ten largest hold roughly 12%. The sequencing input was PBMCs or T cells enriched from blood (not recorded which). These receptors all stem from a man aged 55 to 70 who had recovered from COVID-19. Each CDR3 is given with its conserved first and last residue. D genes are given only for firm matches. Clone sizes are given selectively: once, few, many, or a class where the clone is expanded.

CDR3 length | clone size | D gene | J gene | V gene | CDR3 DNA | CDR3 protein
15 | - | - | TRBJ2-5 | TRBV18 | TGTGCCAGCTCACCACCCGCCCGGGAAGGAGAGACCCAGTACTTC | CASSPPAREGETQYF
16 | - | - | TRBJ2-7 | TRBV27 | TGTGCCAGCAGTCGCAGGGCGGGGGCGGGAGTCGACGAGCAGTACTTC | CASSRRAGAGVDEQYF
14 | - | TRBD1 | TRBJ1-3 | TRBV5-4 | TGTGCCAGCAGTTGGGACAGCTCTGGAAACACCATATATTTT | CASSWDSSGNTIYF
16 | - | TRBD1 | TRBJ1-6 | TRBV5-1 | TGCGCCAGCAGCCGCGACAGGGGTGGTTGGAATTCACCCCTCCACTTT | CASSRDRGGWNSPLHF
12 | - | - | TRBJ1-2 | TRBV12-3/TRBV12-4 | TGTGCCAGCAGTTCACAGACTAGGGGCTACACCTTC | CASSSQTRGYTF
16 | - | - | TRBJ1-1 | TRBV16 | TGTGCCAGCAGCCAATATTCAGGGGCTTTGAACACTGAAGCTTTCTTT | CASSQYSGALNTEAFF
15 | - | - | TRBJ1-4 | TRBV2 | TGTGCCAGCAGGGGAGGGTTTACGGCTAATGAAAAACTGTTTTTT | CASRGGFTANEKLFF
14 | - | - | TRBJ1-5 | TRBV28 | TGTGCCAGCAGTTTCTCTGGCAGCAATCAGCCCCAGCATTTT | CASSFSGSNQPQHF
12 | - | - | TRBJ1-1 | TRBV29-1 | TGCAGCGTTGGGGAGGCGGGGGGAGAAGCTTTCTTT | CSVGEAGGEAFF
13 | - | TRBD1 | TRBJ1-5 | TRBV12-3/TRBV12-4 | TGTGCCAGCAGGGGGACAGTTAATCAGCCCCAGCATTTT | CASRGTVNQPQHF
12 | - | - | TRBJ2-5 | TRBV5-4 | TGTGCCAGCAGCCCCCCCGGGGGGACCCAGTACTTC | CASSPPGGTQYF
15 | - | - | TRBJ1-2 | TRBV7-6 | TGTGCCAGCAGCTTCCGATTGGGAACAGGAGAAGGCTACACCTTC | CASSFRLGTGEGYTF
11 | - | TRBD1 | TRBJ1-1 | TRBV10-1 | TGCGCCAGCAGGGGGGGACAGAGGGCTTTCTTT | CASRGGQRAFF
16 | - | TRBD1 | TRBJ2-1 | TRBV2 | TGTGCCAGCAGTGGACAGGGTGTAGAATCCTACAATGAGCAGTTCTTC | CASSGQGVESYNEQFF
14 | once | - | TRBJ2-7 | TRBV9 | TGTGCCAGCAGCGTAGCAGTCGGAGGATACGAGCAGTACTTC | CASSVAVGGYEQYF
13 | - | - | TRBJ1-6 | TRBV27 | TGTGCCAGCAGTTTAGTGCAGGATTCACCCCTCCACTTT | CASSLVQDSPLHF
15 | few | TRBD1 | TRBJ1-5 | TRBV7-9 | TGTGCCAGCAGCTTAGATACAGGGGGGCGTCAGCCCCAGCATTTT | CASSLDTGGRQPQHF
13 | - | - | TRBJ1-2 | TRBV28 | TGTGCCAGCAGTTTAGTGGGGCTCAGTGGCTACACCTTC | CASSLVGLSGYTF
15 | - | - | TRBJ1-6 | TRBV25-1 | TGTGCCAGCAGTGAATTGGCCGCCAGGGGTTCACCCCTCCACTTT | CASSELAARGSPLHF
14 | - | TRBD1 | TRBJ1-1 | TRBV2 | TGTGCCAGCACCCGGGACAGGGGACGCACTGAAGCTTTCTTT | CASTRDRGRTEAFF
14 | once | - | TRBJ1-1 | TRBV15 | TGTGCCACCAGCCGGACCGGGGGGGGCACTGAAGCTTTCTTT | CATSRTGGGTEAFF
15 | - | TRBD1 | TRBJ1-6 | TRBV27 | TGTGCCAGCAGCACAGGGGGGGGCTCTAATTCACCCCTCCACTTT | CASSTGGGSNSPLHF
13 | - | TRBD2 | TRBJ2-7 | TRBV30 | TGTGCCACGGGGGGTAGGGAATTGTACGAGCAGTACTTC | CATGGRELYEQYF
14 | - | - | TRBJ1-1 | TRBV6-5 | TGTGCCAGCAGCTTTGGGGGGATGAACACTGAAGCTTTCTTT | CASSFGGMNTEAFF
15 | - | - | TRBJ1-5 | TRBV19 | TGTGCCAGTAGTAGCCAGGTTTTTAGCAATCAGCCCCAGCATTTT | CASSSQVFSNQPQHF
13 | - | - | TRBJ2-7 | TRBV11-3 | TGTGCCAGCAGCTTAGATCGGACAGCACGACGGTACTTC | CASSLDRTARRYF
14 | - | TRBD1 | TRBJ1-2 | TRBV2 | TGTGCCAGCACCCTATCGGGACAGAACTATGGCTACACCTTC | CASTLSGQNYGYTF
17 | - | TRBD2 | TRBJ2-3 | TRBV4-1 | TGCGCCAGCAGCATCGGGACTAGCGGGAGTAGGGCAGATACGCAGTATTTT | CASSIGTSGSRADTQYF
13 | - | TRBD2 | TRBJ2-7 | TRBV13 | TGTGCCAGCAGCTGGACTAGCAACTACGAGCAGTACTTC | CASSWTSNYEQYF